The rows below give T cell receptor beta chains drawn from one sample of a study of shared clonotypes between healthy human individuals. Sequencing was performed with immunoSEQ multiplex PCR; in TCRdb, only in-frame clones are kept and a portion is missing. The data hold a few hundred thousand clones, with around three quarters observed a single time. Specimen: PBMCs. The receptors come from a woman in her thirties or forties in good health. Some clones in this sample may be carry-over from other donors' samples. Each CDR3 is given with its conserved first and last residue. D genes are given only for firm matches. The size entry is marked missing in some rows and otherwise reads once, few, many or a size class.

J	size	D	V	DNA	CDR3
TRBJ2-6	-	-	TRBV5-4	TGTGCCAGCAGCTTGGACCCCTCTCAGGACTCTGGGGCCAACGTCCTGACTTTC	CASSLDPSQDSGANVLTF
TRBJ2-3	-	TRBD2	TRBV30	TGTGCCTGGAGCCCAGGGGGACTAGCGGCTCATTTT	CAWSPGGLAAHF
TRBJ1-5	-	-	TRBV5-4	TGTGCCAGCAGCTTAGCAGGGATGAGGCCCCAGCATTTT	CASSLAGMRPQHF
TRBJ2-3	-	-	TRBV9	TGTGCCAGCAGAAAAGATGGCGGGCCGGGCACAGATACGCAGTATTTT	CASRKDGGPGTDTQYF
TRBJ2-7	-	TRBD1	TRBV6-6	TGTGCCAGCAGGATCGACAGGGTGGGCTACGAGCAGTACTTC	CASRIDRVGYEQYF
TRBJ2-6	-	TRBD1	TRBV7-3	TGTGCCAGCAGCTTATGGGGACAGGGGTCTGGGGCCAACGTCCTGACTTTC	CASSLWGQGSGANVLTF
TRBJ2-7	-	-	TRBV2	TGTGCCAGCAACAGGGATTTCTCCTACGAGCAGTACTTC	CASNRDFSYEQYF
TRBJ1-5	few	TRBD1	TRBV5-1	TGCGCCAGCAGCTTGACAGGGGGCGGACGTCAGCCCCAGCATTTT	CASSLTGGGRQPQHF
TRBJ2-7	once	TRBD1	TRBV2	TGTGCCAGCACCCCGGGACAGGGGCGAGGGCAGTACTTC	CASTPGQGRGQYF
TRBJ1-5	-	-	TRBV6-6	TGTGCCAGCAGTGGGGCCCTAAATCAGCCCCAGCATTTT	CASSGALNQPQHF
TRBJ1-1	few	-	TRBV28	TGTGCCAGCAGTTTACCAATTAGCACTGAAGCTTTCTTT	CASSLPISTEAFF
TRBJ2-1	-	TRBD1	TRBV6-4	TGTGCCAGCAGCGGACAGGGTGGTGAGCAGTTCTTC	CASSGQGGEQFF
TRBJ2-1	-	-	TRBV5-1	TGCGCCAGCAGCTTGGGAGTCTCCTACAATGAGCAGTTCTTC	CASSLGVSYNEQFF
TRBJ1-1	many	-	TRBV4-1	TGCGCCAGCAGCCAAGAGGGGTTCGGGACCTGGACTGAAGCTTTCTTT	CASSQEGFGTWTEAFF
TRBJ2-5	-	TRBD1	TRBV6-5	TGTGCCAGCATTCATCAGGGGGCAGCGGGAGAGACCCAGTACTTC	CASIHQGAAGETQYF
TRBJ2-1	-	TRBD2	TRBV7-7	TGTGCCAGCAGCTTATTGAGCGGGAGTAACAATGAGCAGTTCTTC	CASSLLSGSNNEQFF
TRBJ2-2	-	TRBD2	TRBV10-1	TGCGCCAGCAGTGAGTCGGCTAGCGGGAGTACCGGGGAGCTGTTTTTT	CASSESASGSTGELFF
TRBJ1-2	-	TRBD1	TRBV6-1	TGTGCCAGCAGAAGGGGGCAGGGCCCCTATGGCTACACCTTC	CASRRGQGPYGYTF
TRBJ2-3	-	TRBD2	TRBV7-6	TGTGCCAGCAGCTTAGAGTTCTGGCGGGAGGGGTCAGATACGCAGTATTTT	CASSLEFWREGSDTQYF
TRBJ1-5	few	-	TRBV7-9	TGTGCCAGCAGCTACCGTCGCCCCTGGTTGGATCAGCCCCAGCATTTT	CASSYRRPWLDQPQHF
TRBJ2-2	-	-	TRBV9	TGTGCCAGCAGTATAACCGGGACCACGAACACCGGGGAGCTGTTTTTT	CASSITGTTNTGELFF
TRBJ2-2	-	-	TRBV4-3	TGCGCCAGCAGCCAAGAGGGAAACAGTCCGTGGGAGCTGTTTTTT	CASSQEGNSPWELFF
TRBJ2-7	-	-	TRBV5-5	TGTGCCAGCAGCTTGGAGGGGGTTTCCTACGAGCAGTACTTC	CASSLEGVSYEQYF
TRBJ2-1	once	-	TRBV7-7	TGTGCCAGCAGCTTAGATGCCAGAGACAATGAGCAGTTCTTC	CASSLDARDNEQFF
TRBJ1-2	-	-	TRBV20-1	TGCAGTGCTCAGAGGGGGGATGGCTACACCTTC	CSAQRGDGYTF
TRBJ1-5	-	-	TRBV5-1	TGCGCCAGCAGCCCCAGGGCCGAACGCAGCCCCAATCAGCCCCAGCATTTT	CASSPRAERSPNQPQHF
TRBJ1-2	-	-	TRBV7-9	TGTGCCAGCAGCTTGGGGGAAAGGGAAGTGAACTATGGCTACACCTTC	CASSLGEREVNYGYTF
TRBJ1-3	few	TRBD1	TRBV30	TGTGCCCGGAGCGCAAGGGGGCGTCCCGGAAACACCATATATTTT	CARSARGRPGNTIYF
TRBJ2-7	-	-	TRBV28	TGTGCCAGCAGTTTGGCTAGCGTGTACGAGCAGTACTTC	CASSLASVYEQYF
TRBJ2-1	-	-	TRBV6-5	TGTGCCAGCAGTTATGAACGGAGCTCCTACAATGAGCAGTTCTTC	CASSYERSSYNEQFF
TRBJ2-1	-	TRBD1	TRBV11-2	TGTGCCAGCAGGAAACTCCGGGACAGGGGGACAGGTGAGCAGTTCTTC	CASRKLRDRGTGEQFF
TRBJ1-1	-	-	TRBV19	TGTGCCAGTAGTATGGGCAGGGGTGCCACTGAAGCTTTCTTT	CASSMGRGATEAFF
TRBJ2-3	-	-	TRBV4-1	TGCGCCAGCAGCCAAGGCGGCACGGGGCATACGCAGTATTTT	CASSQGGTGHTQYF
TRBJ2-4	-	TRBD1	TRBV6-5	TGTGCCAGCAGTGAGGACAGGGTCAGCATTCAGTACTTC	CASSEDRVSIQYF
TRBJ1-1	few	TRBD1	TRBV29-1	TGCAGCGGCCACCTTGGGACAGGGGGCACTGAAGCTTTCTTT	CSGHLGTGGTEAFF
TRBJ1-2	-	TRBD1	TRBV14	TGTGCCAGCAGCCGAACAGGGGACTATGGCTACACCTTC	CASSRTGDYGYTF
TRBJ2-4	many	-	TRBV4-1	TGCGCCAGCAGCCCCGTGGGGTCCGGCCGAGCCAAAAACATTCAGTACTTC	CASSPVGSGRAKNIQYF
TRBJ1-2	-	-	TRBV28	TGTGCCAGCAGGCAAGTAACTAACTATGGCTACACCTTC	CASRQVTNYGYTF
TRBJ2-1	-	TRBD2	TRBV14	TGTGCCAGCAGCCCCAGACTAGCGGGAAACTACAATGAGCAGTTCTTC	CASSPRLAGNYNEQFF
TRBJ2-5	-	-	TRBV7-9	TGTGCCAGCAGACCACGGGCCTACCAAGAGACCCAGTACTTC	CASRPRAYQETQYF
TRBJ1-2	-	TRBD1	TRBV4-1	TGCGCCAGCAGCCAAGATCAGGCAGGGGGTTTGATTCAAGGCTACACCTTC	CASSQDQAGGLIQGYTF
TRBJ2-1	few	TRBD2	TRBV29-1	TGCAGCGTTGTTTTTAGCGGGAGAGCTAACAAGCAGTTCTTC	CSVVFSGRANKQFF
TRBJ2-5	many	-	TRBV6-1	TGTGCCAGCAAACTGCTCCAGGGGCCACAAGAGACCCAGTACTTC	CASKLLQGPQETQYF
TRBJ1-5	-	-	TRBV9	TGTGCCAGCAGCCCAACACCTTATAGCAATCAGCCCCAGCATTTT	CASSPTPYSNQPQHF
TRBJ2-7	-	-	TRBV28	TGTGCCAGCAGTTTATTAGGGGGGGGACAGGTTCCTTTAGGGCAGTACTTC	CASSLLGGGQVPLGQYF
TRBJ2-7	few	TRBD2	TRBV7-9	TGTGCCAGCAGCTCCTCTAGCGGAGGCTACGAGCAGTACTTC	CASSSSSGGYEQYF
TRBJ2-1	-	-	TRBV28	TGTGCCAGCAGTCCAACAGGGGGACTACCTAATGAGCAGTTCTTC	CASSPTGGLPNEQFF
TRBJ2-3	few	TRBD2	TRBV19	TGTGCCAGCCGACTAGCGGGATCAGATACGCAGTATTTT	CASRLAGSDTQYF
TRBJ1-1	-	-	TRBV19	TGTGCCAGTAAGTCCGGGAGTAAAGCTTTCTTT	CASKSGSKAFF
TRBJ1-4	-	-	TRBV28	TGTGCCAGCAGCCTTTGGGGGGGGGATGAAAAACTGTTTTTT	CASSLWGGDEKLFF
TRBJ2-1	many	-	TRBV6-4	TGTGCCAGCAGTGAATCAGGGGTTGCGGATGAGCAGTTCTTC	CASSESGVADEQFF
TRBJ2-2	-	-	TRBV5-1	TGCGCCAGCAGCTACTCTGACAGCTTGGGTACCGGGGAGCTGTTTTTT	CASSYSDSLGTGELFF
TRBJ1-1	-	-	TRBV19	TGTGCCAGTAGTAACGACCGGACGGAGCGGAACACTGAAGCTTTCTTT	CASSNDRTERNTEAFF
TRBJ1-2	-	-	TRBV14	TGTGCCAGCAGCCTAGCAGGGGACTATGGCTACACCTTC	CASSLAGDYGYTF
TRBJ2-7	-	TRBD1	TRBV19	TGTGCCAGTAGTAATCTCCGGGACAGGGGGTCCGGCGAGCAGTACTTC	CASSNLRDRGSGEQYF
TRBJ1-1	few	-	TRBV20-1	TGCAGTGCTAGCAGCGACACTGAAGCTTTCTTT	CSASSDTEAFF
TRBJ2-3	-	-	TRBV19	TGTGCCAGTAGTACCACCGGGACCTTAGATACGCAGTATTTT	CASSTTGTLDTQYF